This T cell receptor beta chain was profiled in a study of blood T cell repertoires in COVID-19. Libraries were prepared by immunoSEQ multiplex PCR; TCRdb keeps only in-frame clonotypes and omits some of them. The sample includes about 250,000 clones, about 87% seen only once; the top ten take less than 3%. Enrolled through a virtual design, the participants were between about 18 and 100 years of age and came from roughly 22 US areas. Participant reports of clinical history set cohort assignment. Germline-derived CDR1 and CDR2 are KGHSH and LQKENI. CDR3 size: 13 residues. V was pared by 4 bases and J by 4 bases, with 3 bases of the junction left unmatched.

The receptor was derived from a woman between 45 and 65 years old who had recovered from COVID-19. Material: PBMCs or T cells enriched from blood (not recorded which). This sequence joins TRBV18 and TRBJ1-1; TRBD1 agrees at 7 bases. CDR3 DNA: TGTGCCAGCTCACATAACAGGGGCACTGAAGCTTTCTTT. As protein: CASSHNRGTEAFF.